This TCR beta chain came from a study of cytomegalovirus exposure and HLA in healthy donors (dated by TCRdb to about 2017). Turning to the overall study: According to an earlier analysis of 587 of the donors, about 179 million T cells yielded roughly 110 million unique TCR beta sequences and 276 Gb of sequence data. A later genetic analysis used genome-wide SNP genotypes for about 60% of the roughly 700 donors, treating that subset as a discovery cohort. An early release covering roughly 600 HLA-typed donors comprised approximately 290 gigabases of sequencing data and about 90 million unique TCR sequences. HLA typing included class I and class II loci at four-digit resolution. A separate validation cohort of over 95 different subjects was used in addition to the roughly 620-subject first cohort. To predict cytomegalovirus infection status, the study brought together high-throughput TCR immunosequencing, statistical association of individual TCRs with disease status, and machine learning. The study aimed to test whether cataloging public T cell receptors could reveal signatures of past pathogen exposure. The study profiled the T cell repertoires of under 850 subjects by immunosequencing and related them to cytomegalovirus serostatus. In the later analysis, no new phenotypic data were used to find candidate immune exposures; instead, reliance was placed on TCR beta sequences and their occurrence across donors. Typing coverage varied by locus: about 620-640 donors for A, B, C, DRB1 and DQB1; roughly 520 for DQA1; 600 to 610 for DPA1; roughly 470 for DPB1. An earlier analysis of roughly 600 of the donors used high-throughput TCR beta sequencing to judge whether each TCR beta V gene segment behaved as functional or pseudogenic. In a later analysis, previously published TCR beta repertoires from about 670 donors were re-analyzed and high-resolution HLA genotyping was added so that TCR occurrence patterns could be studied. Across roughly 420 genotyped donors of the cohort, an average of about 250,000 unique TCR beta nucleotide sequences per donor were sequenced, and around 20% of those sequences were non-productive. Five DR-DQ haplotypes were treated as single units for association and clustering because of strong linkage in the cohort. The genetic ancestry cluster associated with self-reported Caucasian donors included approximately 85% of the roughly 390 genotyped donors. Donor age, sex, ethnicity and CMV serostatus were compiled alongside the repertoire data. All discovery cohort repertoires had been generated using a single sequencing platform. General findings and caveats noted by the study authors: A cluster of highly shared sequence variants was judged likely to be a technical artifact of the sequencing pipeline. Strong co-occurrence of HLA alleles, especially DR and DQ, made assigning TCR associations to individual alleles difficult. Because some donors lacked HLA typing at each locus, the association tests relied only on the typed subset. A later analysis reported that several top co-occurrence clusters appeared linked to parvovirus B19, influenza, CMV and Epstein-Barr virus. Because counts were too low, 15 to 20 rarely observed V segments, including chromosome 9 orphons, were left out of the earlier analysis of a few hundred of the donors. A later genetic analysis reported fewer N-insertions in productive TCRs among donors in an Asian-associated ancestry cluster than the roughly 700-donor mean. An association between a missense DCLRE1C variant and V-gene and J-gene trimming of TCR beta chains was found in a later genetic analysis and replicated in an independent cohort. For the cohort, immune exposure information was limited to CMV serostatus. The study listed 150 to 200 TCR beta chains as associated with cytomegalovirus. In a later analysis, some 18,000 TCR beta sequences were associated with specific HLA alleles at a false discovery rate of 0.05. Some IMGT-functional V segments, including TRBV6-2 and TRBV6-3, could not be distinguished by the 87-base-pair reads and were therefore excluded. Correlated functional status among segregating V segments might reflect linkage disequilibrium, but an unknown experimental factor could not be ruled out. Most TCR sequences were seen in very few donors, while some public TCRs were found in many individuals. It was suggested by the authors that the approach could potentially be generalized to other disease states and immunological phenotypes. Broadly in line with IMGT annotations, most TCR beta V segments showed up in productive rearrangements about 87% or about 30% of the time in an earlier analysis of about 500 of the donors. In a later analysis, HLA-associated TCR beta chains were found to be more clonally expanded and to have lower generation probabilities than equally common non-associated chains. According to a later analysis, most CMV-associated TCR beta chains appeared to be HLA-restricted, and the HLA associations seemed to be driven largely by CMV exposure. This cohort had only TCR beta chains sequenced, and the lack of alpha or paired-chain data limited which features could be detected. The presence/absence analyses assumed that sequencing depth was roughly uniform across donors, and that assumption may not be true. A later analysis found that TCR association rates varied across HLA loci, with DRB1 alleles showing the most associated TCRs and HLA-C alleles the fewest. In vitro tests confirmed that three of the cytomegalovirus-associated TCR beta chains recognize cytomegalovirus antigens. A further reported finding was that TCR beta sequences accurately predicted the HLA-A and HLA-B alleles for most subjects in the first cohort. The classifier was reported to diagnose cytomegalovirus status with high specificity and sensitivity in both the original cohort and the validation cohort.

There are 14 amino acids in the CDR3, from cysteine to phenylalanine inclusive. This entry keeps only the CDR3 DNA: 42 bases, framed from base 1. Trimming takes 3 bases off V and 4 bases off J; junction bases not matched to a gene: 0. The CDR1 and CDR2 encoded by the germline V gene are LGHNA and YNFKEQ. For this clone: Its antigen specificity is not known. Per-base qualities were not stored, and no clone one base away is much larger.

The cohort consisted of approximately 690 healthy bone marrow donors. Cohort members were all nominally healthy when sampled, although unrecorded immune exposures were likely present. The donor tested CMV seronegative, placing the donor among the 300 to 400 seronegative members of the cohort. Every donor gave a peripheral blood sample, and the peripheral blood mononuclear cells from that sample were used for TCR beta sequencing. The Qiagen DNeasy Blood Extraction Kit was used to extract genomic DNA from the blood cell samples. The library relied on the immunoSEQ multiplex PCR assay. For the multiplex PCR, a mixture combining 60 forward primers for TCR Vbeta segments and 13 reverse primers for TCR Jbeta segments was used. The CDR3 region of rearranged TCR beta genes was amplified from genomic DNA by a multiplex PCR assay. The amplified TCR beta libraries were sequenced on the Illumina HiSeq System as 87-base-pair reads. The authors' analysis ran thus. In a later analysis, tens of millions of unique TCR beta chains were counted across the 650 to 750 repertoires, and roughly 10 million of these chains were shared by at least two donors. Raw reads were error-corrected and collapsed into unique sequences by a nearest-neighbor algorithm in which closely related sequences were merged to remove PCR and sequencing errors. V, D and J gene segments were assigned by aligning CDR3 sequences to IMGT reference sequences. For a sequence to be retained, a match of at least six nucleotides was required to both a V gene segment and a J gene segment. A rearrangement counted as productive if the CDR3 had no stop codons and remained in frame with V and J, and every other rearrangement counted as non-productive. Following IMGT convention, CDR3 was defined as the stretch from the second conserved V-encoded cysteine to the conserved J-encoded phenylalanine. The earlier analysis of some 600 of the donors excluded sequences that lacked an unambiguous match to a single V gene segment. In an earlier analysis of approximately 550 of the donors, V segments were called functional above 56.7% productive rearrangements and were called segregating when the between-donor standard deviation exceeded 5%. A statistical classification framework was developed to diagnose cytomegalovirus status using the catalog of TCR beta chain sequences. V and J gene assignment, in a later analysis, came from comparing TCR nucleotide sequences with IMGT/GENE-DB human TR gene sequences. A later analysis assigned CDR3 sequences and most-parsimonious VDJ recombination scenarios with the TCRdist pipeline. In a later analysis, each TCR beta chain was defined by its CDR3 amino acid sequence together with its V-gene family, and reads without a unique V-gene family were excluded. As a way to deal with suspected cross-contamination and a sequencing artifact, a later analysis dropped approximately 590 nucleotide sequences that were highly shared and had low generation probability. For each public chain, a later analysis derived a clonal expansion index from normalized ranks of inferred template counts within each repertoire. A later analysis computed generation probabilities with a VDJ recombination model fitted to out-of-frame rearrangements, and checked the results against IGoR. A later analysis scored TCR-TCR, TCR-HLA and TCR-CMV co-occurrence with hypergeometric tests, applying a repertoire-size bias correction to TCR pairs. False discovery rates were estimated in a later analysis by permuting HLA or CMV assignments 20 times. In a later analysis, co-occurring TCRs were grouped using DBSCAN, with TCRdist sequence similarity added in when clustering inside HLA-allele-positive subsets. Repertoires with fewer than 30,000 or more than 120,000 public chains were left out of co-occurrence clustering, as were four to six repertoires with anomalous nucleotide sharing. TCRdb obtained this table from immuneACCESS and retained in-frame rearrangements with V and J assigned. These tables miss some clones; where compared with another copy, unresolved V genes account for less than half of the shortfall, and the remainder is unexplained. V and J calls plus clone size are reproduced from that table; the DNA served to infer D and trimming. The sample yields 250,000 or so clones; nearly 95% were counted once. The ten largest clones take up about 1.7% of the sample.

Sequenced input: PBMCs. This chain joins TRBV4-2 to TRBJ2-2, with 9 bases matching TRBD2. The clonotype originates from a girl aged 2 to 9 in good health and CMV-seronegative. CDR3 region: CASSQGLATGELFF. The DNA sequence follows: TGTGCCAGCAGCCAGGGACTAGCCACCGGGGAGCTGTTTTTT.